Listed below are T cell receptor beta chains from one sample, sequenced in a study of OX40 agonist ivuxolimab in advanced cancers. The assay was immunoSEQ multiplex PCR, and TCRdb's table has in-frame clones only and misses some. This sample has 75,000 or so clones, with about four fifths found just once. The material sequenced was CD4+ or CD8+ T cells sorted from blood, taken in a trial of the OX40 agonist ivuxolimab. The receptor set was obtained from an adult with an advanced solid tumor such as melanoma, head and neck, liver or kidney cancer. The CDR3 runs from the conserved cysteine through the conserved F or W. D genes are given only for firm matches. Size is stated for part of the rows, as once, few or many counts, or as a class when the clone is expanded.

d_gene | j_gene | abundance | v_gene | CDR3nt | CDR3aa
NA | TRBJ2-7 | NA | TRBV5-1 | TGCGCCAGCAGCCCGTCATCGTGGTCGGGCGTAAACGAGCAGTACTTC | CASSPSSWSGVNEQYF
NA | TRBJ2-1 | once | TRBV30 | TGTGCCTGGAGTGTGGGGGCCGGGTACAATGAGCAGTTCTTC | CAWSVGAGYNEQFF
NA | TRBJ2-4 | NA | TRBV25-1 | TGTGCCAGCAGTCCAGGGCCCGCCAAAAACATTCAGTACTTC | CASSPGPAKNIQYF
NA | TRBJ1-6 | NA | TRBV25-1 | TGTGCCAGCAGTGGGAGGGGTTATTCACCCCTCCACTTT | CASSGRGYSPLHF
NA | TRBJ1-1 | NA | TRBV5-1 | TGCGCCAGCAGCTTGGGACATTTGAACACTGAAGCTTTCTTT | CASSLGHLNTEAFF
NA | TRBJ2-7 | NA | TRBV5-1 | TGCGCCAGCAGCTGGGGGACGGACCAATCCTACGAGCAGTACTTC | CASSWGTDQSYEQYF
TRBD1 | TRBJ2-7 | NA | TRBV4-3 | TGCGCCAGCAGCCAAACAGGGGGCGTGCTAGGTGAGCAGTACTTC | CASSQTGGVLGEQYF
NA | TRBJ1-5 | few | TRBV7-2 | TGTGCCAGCATGAGCGATACAGGGACGGAACAGCCCCAGCATTTT | CASMSDTGTEQPQHF
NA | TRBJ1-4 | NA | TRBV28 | TGTGCCAGCAGCTCCACAGGGATCAAAGAAAAACTGTTTTTT | CASSSTGIKEKLFF
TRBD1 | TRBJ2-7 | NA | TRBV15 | TGTGCCACCAGCAGAGCTCGGGACAGGGACTACGAGCAGTACTTC | CATSRARDRDYEQYF
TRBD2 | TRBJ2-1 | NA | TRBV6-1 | TGTGCCAGCAGTGAAGCGGAGGCGGGAGCGAATGAGCAGTTCTTC | CASSEAEAGANEQFF
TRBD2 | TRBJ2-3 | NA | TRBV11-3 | TGTGCCAGCAGCCCCGGGACTAGTCCAGATACGCAGTATTTT | CASSPGTSPDTQYF
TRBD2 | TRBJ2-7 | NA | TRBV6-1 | TGTGCCAGCATTTCTAGCGGGAGTTCCTACGAGCAGTACTTC | CASISSGSSYEQYF